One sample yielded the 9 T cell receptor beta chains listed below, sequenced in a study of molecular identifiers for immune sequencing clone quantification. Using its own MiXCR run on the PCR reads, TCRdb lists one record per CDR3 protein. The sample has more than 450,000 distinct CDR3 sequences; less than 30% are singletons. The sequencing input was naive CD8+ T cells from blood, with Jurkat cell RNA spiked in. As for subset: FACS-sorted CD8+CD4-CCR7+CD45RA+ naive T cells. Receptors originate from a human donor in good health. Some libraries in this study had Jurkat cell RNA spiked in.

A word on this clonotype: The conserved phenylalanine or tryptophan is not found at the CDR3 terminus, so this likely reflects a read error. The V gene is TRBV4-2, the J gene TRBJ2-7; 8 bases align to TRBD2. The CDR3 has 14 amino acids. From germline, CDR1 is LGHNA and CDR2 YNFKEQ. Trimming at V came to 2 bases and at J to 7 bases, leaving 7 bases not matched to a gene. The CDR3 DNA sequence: TGTGCCAGCAGCCAAACCGCGGGGGGCTGGGAGCAGTACTCC. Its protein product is CASSQTAGGWEQYS.

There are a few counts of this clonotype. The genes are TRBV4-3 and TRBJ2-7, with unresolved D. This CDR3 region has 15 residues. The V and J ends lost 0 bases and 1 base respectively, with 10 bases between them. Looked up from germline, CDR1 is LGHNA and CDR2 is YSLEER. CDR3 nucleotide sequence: TGCGCCAGCAGCCAAGAGATCGGCAGGTCCTACGAGCAGTACTTC. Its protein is CASSQEIGRSYEQYF.

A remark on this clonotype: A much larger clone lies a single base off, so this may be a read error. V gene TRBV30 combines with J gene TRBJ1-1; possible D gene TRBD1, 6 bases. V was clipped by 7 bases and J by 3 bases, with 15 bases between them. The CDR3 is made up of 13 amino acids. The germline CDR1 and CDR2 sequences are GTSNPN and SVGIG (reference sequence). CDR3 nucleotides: TGTGCCTCCAATCAGGGGAGATACACTGAAGCTTTCTTT. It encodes CASNQGRYTEAFF.

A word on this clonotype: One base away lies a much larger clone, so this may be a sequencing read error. The CDR3 protein is CATSDGPAEQFF. Here the CDR3 DNA reads TGTGCCACCAGTGACGGACCAGCTGAGCAGTTCTTC. This sequence joins TRBV24-1 and TRBJ2-1, with D unclear. The germline V and J ends were trimmed by 4 bases and 9 bases, with 9 bases remaining between them. CDR1 is KGHDR, CDR2 SFDVKD, per germline. The CDR3 runs 12 residues.

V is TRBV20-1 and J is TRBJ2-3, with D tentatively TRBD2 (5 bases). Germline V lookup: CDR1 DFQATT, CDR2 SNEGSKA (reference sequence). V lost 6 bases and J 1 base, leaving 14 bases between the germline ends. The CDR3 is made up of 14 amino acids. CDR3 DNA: TGCAGTGCCCTTACTAGTCTAGGCACAGATACGCAGTATTTT. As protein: CSALTSLGTDTQYF.

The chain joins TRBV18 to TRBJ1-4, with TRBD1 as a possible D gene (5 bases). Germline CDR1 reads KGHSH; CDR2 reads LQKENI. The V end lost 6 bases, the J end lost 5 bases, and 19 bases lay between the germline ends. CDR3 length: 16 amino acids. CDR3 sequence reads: CASSPPPRDLNEKLFF. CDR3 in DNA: TGTGCCAGCTCTCCCCCCCCACGGGACCTGAATGAAAAACTGTTTTTT.

This CDR3 is CSASQGLQETQYF. The CDR3 DNA reads as TGCAGTGCTTCACAGGGGTTGCAAGAGACCCAGTACTTC. The chain recombines TRBV20-1 with TRBJ2-5, with 7 bases matching TRBD1. Germline V lookup: CDR1 DFQATT, CDR2 SNEGSKA (reference sequence). The CDR3 covers 13 residues. The ends lost 5 bases at V and 2 bases at J; junction bases unmatched: 5.

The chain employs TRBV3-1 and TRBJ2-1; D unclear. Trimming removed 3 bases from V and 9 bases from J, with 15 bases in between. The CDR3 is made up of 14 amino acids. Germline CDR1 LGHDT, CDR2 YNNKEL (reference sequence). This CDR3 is CASSHPDTECEQFF. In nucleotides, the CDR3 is TGTGCCAGCAGCCATCCCGATACAGAGTGTGAGCAGTTCTTC.

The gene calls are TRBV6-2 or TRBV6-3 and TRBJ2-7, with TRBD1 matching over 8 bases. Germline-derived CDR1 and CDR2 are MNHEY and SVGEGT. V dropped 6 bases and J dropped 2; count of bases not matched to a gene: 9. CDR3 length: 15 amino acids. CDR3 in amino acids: CASSLGQGLTYEQYF. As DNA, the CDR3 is TGTGCCAGCAGCCTTGGACAGGGATTGACCTACGAGCAGTACTTC.